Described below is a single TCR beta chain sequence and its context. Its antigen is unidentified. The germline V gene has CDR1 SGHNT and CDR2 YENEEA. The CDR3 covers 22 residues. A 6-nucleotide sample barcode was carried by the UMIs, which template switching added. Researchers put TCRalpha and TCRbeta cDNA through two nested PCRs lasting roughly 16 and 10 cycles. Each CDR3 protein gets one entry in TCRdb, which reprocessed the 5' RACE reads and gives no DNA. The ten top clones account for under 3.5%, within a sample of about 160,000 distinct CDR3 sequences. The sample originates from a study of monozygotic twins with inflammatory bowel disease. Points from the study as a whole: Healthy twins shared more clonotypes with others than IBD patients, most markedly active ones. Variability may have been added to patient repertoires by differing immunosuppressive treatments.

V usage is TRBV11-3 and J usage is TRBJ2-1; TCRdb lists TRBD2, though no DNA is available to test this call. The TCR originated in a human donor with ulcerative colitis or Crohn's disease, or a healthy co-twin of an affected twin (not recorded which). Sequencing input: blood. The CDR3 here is CASSLGGVGAGGSGSSYNEQFF.